This T cell receptor beta chain was sequenced for a study of cytomegalovirus exposure and HLA in healthy donors. Background on the study: There were 350 to 400 genotyped donors. Of these, roughly 86% fell in the genetic ancestry cluster associated with self-reported Caucasian donors. Study-level points and caveats: The authors enumerated 150 to 200 TCR beta chains as linked to cytomegalovirus.

Both 60 Vbeta primers and 13 Jbeta primers went into the PCR. Sequenced by immunoSEQ multiplex PCR; TCRdb stores in-frame clones only, minus some. Among about 230,000 clones listed, roughly 81% were seen once. This clone was observed a single time. The antigen is unknown. The germline gives CDR1 SGHDN, CDR2 FVKESK. CDR3 size: 14 residues. Trimming shortened V by 4 bases and J by 5 bases, and 14 bases separated the two germline ends. This chain uses TRBV14 with TRBJ1-1, with a weak D call TRBD1 (6 bases). The TCR comes from a girl aged 2 to 10 in good health and CMV-seronegative. Specimen: PBMCs. Written as DNA, the CDR3 is TGTGCCAGCAGCCTCTCGGGGGGCTTAACTGAAGCTTTCTTT. Its protein is CASSLSGGLTEAFF.